The clone carrying this T cell receptor (beta chain) showed up many times. Its antigen remains unidentified. These data originate in a study of CD8 T cells in ankylosing spondylitis. Making use of molecular barcodes, quantitative 5'-RACE generated TCR beta libraries. MiXCR was run by TCRdb on the 5' RACE reads, yielding one entry per CDR3 protein. Here the sample spans some 130,000 distinct CDR3 sequences, roughly an eighth being singletons. Findings and caveats of the study: About 8 highly homologous variants made up a TCR beta motif that seemed to typify ankylosing spondylitis blood.

Per germline, CDR1 SEHNR and CDR2 FQNEAQ (reference sequence). The V end lost 2 bases, the J end lost 9 bases, and 8 bases lay between the germline ends. The CDR3 runs to 12 residues. The V and J genes are TRBV7-9 and TRBJ2-1; D may be TRBD2 (5 bases). The sample taken for sequencing was blood, either unsorted or a sorted T cell fraction (not recorded which). This sequence originates from a female donor with ankylosing spondylitis or in good health (not recorded which). The CDR3 DNA reads TGTGCCAGCAGCTTAAGCGGAACTGAGCAGTTCTTC. Its translation: CASSLSGTEQFF.